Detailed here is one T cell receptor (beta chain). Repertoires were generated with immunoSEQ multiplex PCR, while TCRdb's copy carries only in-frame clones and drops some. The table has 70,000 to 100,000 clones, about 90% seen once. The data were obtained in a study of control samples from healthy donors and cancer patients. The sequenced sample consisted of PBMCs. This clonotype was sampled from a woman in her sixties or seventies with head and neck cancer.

Here the CDR3 reads CASSLGRTSYNEQFF. As DNA, the CDR3 is TGTGCCAGCAGTTTAGGCAGAACCTCCTACAATGAGCAGTTCTTC. V and J are TRBV27 and TRBJ2-1; no clear D gene. The germline V gene encodes CDR1 MNHEY and CDR2 SMNVEV (reference sequence). Trimming cost V 2 bases and J 0 bases, with 8 bases left between them. The CDR3 is 15 amino acids.